This TCR beta chain was found in a study of Graves' ophthalmopathy and Graves' hyperthyroidism (dated by TCRdb to the late 2010s). Study-level background: Peripheral blood was collected at initial diagnosis, prior to any treatment. An independent validation cohort was composed of some 19 hyperthyroidism patients and over 15 patients who later progressed from hyperthyroidism to ophthalmopathy. In total, 135 blood samples were TCR-sequenced: around 42 ophthalmopathy, around 75 hyperthyroidism and roughly 17 hyperthyroidism-to-ophthalmopathy patients. To explore V-J signatures that distinguish ophthalmopathy from hyperthyroidism, a discovery set of around 100 patients was enrolled, made up of 40 to 45 with ophthalmopathy and 57 with stable hyperthyroidism. Once sampling was done, hyperthyroidism patients were given methimazole at a starting dose of 30 mg daily, while ophthalmopathy patients were given high-dose intravenous methylprednisolone. To tell Graves' ophthalmopathy apart from Graves' hyperthyroidism, and to predict which patients would progress to ophthalmopathy, the study relied on TCR beta repertoire signatures. T-cell repertoires of thyroid tissue and blood were compared in six hyperthyroidism patients. The study at large found these results: Among expanded thyroid clonotypes with frequency above 0.001, most also showed up in blood, which suggests that blood repertoires may reflect the thyroid immune response. In validation, the model predicted ophthalmopathy progression with about 71% sensitivity and about 73% specificity; roughly 12 predicted patients were CT-confirmed with GO in a median of approximately six months. In cross-validation, the 13-signature model distinguished ophthalmopathy from stable hyperthyroidism with roughly 90% sensitivity and around 81% specificity, and in the test set the corresponding values were approximately 80% and 75%. No statistical method was used to predetermine the sample size, and group allocation was not hidden from the investigators.

Clipping removes 5 bases from V and 3 bases from J, with 2 as the unmatched junction base count. Based on the germline V gene, the CDR1 and CDR2 sequences are SGHVS and FNYEAQ. Reading from cysteine to phenylalanine, the CDR3 counts 14 amino acids. Just CDR3 DNA is preserved here, 42 bases in frame from base 1. Ophthalmopathy patients were characterized by moderately to severely active disease, a Clinical Activity Score of at least 3, a NOSPECS grade of at least 4, and a disease duration under 3 months. Patients were excluded if they had other autoimmune diseases, uncontrolled infections, pregnancy or lactation. Diagnosis relied on clinical symptoms, serum thyroxine, TRAb, thyroid ultrasound and orbital computed tomography. Using Ficoll-Paque density gradient centrifugation, PBMCs were isolated from 9.5 to 10 ml of fresh peripheral blood. Trizol reagent was used to extract the total RNA, and its quality was then checked on an Agilent 2100 Bioanalyzer.

For repertoire sequencing, the TCR beta CDR3 regions were amplified from RNA transcripts. A first-round RT-PCR used HTBI primers with the Qiagen OneStep RT-PCR kit, followed by a second-round multiplex PCR, size selection and purification. Libraries were sequenced paired-end with 100 bp reads on an Illumina HiSeq2000. From the authors' description of their analysis: Reads were processed with SOAPnuke, discarding reads with adapters, uncalled bases, mean Phred below 15, or no exact constant-primer or identifier match. COPE v1.2.5 was used to merge the high-quality paired reads. Unique nucleotide sequences were defined as clonotypes and aligned to IMGT TRB V, D and J references using MiTCR v1.1. The analysis was limited to V-J combinations with a frequency above 0.0001, which together covered 99.2% of repertoires. For each V-J combination, a TCR clonal expansion and chaos score was defined as F50 clonal expansion divided by the chaos observed in the TCRdist matrix. Welch's t-statistics and random forest were used to reduce the features to some 13 V-J combinations, which were then used as input to a naive Bayes classifier. The Morisita-Horn index was used to measure how similar the thyroid and blood repertoires were. TCRdb handled the public reads itself, with Q25 trimming in fastp and clone calling in MiXCR, and kept productive beta chains. Entries are consolidated by CDR3 protein sequence, retaining the most common genes and DNA. The V and J calls reflect TCRdb's pipeline rather than the authors' work. The sample includes more than 550,000 distinct CDR3 sequences, with roughly 41% observed a single time. The ten largest clones take up 3% to 4% of the sample.

This clonotype was detected ten times or more. Its cognate antigen has yet to be identified. There are no base qualities to consult, and no much larger clone falls within one base. This chain joins TRBV7-6 to TRBJ2-5; the junction holds 11 bases that match TRBD2. The sequence was obtained from an adult man with Graves' ophthalmopathy. Material: peripheral blood. The DNA sequence is TGTGCCAGCAGCATGGGACTAGCGGAAGAGACCCAGTACTTC. Translation gives CASSMGLAEETQYF.